This TCR beta chain emerged from a study of vaccination and CD4 T cells after COVID-19. In TCRdb, the PCR reads were re-called with MiXCR into one record per CDR3 protein. The table shows around 31,000 distinct CDR3 sequences, with approximately 49% occurring only once. The V gene's germline CDR1 is LGHNA and CDR2 YNFKEQ. V shed 0 bases, J shed 4 bases, and the junction held 7 bases outside the gene matches. The CDR3 consists of 16 residues. Time point here: late sampling 161 to 241 days after vaccination in a few convalescent patients. This TCR was sampled from a human donor who had recovered from COVID-19. V is TRBV4-2 and J is TRBJ2-7; TRBD2 aligns across 9 bases. Sequenced material: CD4+ T cells from blood, taken about 7 months after SARS-CoV-2 vaccination. CDR3 region: CASSQDSGSGGYEQYF. The CDR3 DNA follows: TGTGCCAGCAGCCAAGATAGCGGGAGCGGTGGGTACGAGCAGTACTTC.